This TCR beta chain was observed in a study of cytomegalovirus exposure and HLA in healthy donors. Overall study findings and caveats: The CMV antigen specificity of a few CMV-associated chains was confirmed through in vitro analysis.

The data were produced by immunoSEQ multiplex PCR, yet TCRdb's version contains in-frame clones alone and is incomplete. The sample has 65,000 to 90,000 clones; 85% to 90% are singletons. Comment on this clone: The antigen is unknown.

This receptor was obtained from a woman aged 18-29 years in good health and CMV-seropositive. Sequenced: PBMCs.

CDR3 in amino acids: CASSGPTSKTSYEQYF. CDR3 nucleotides: TGTGCCAGCAGCGGCCCCACTAGCAAAACGTCCTACGAGCAGTACTTC. This chain links TRBV11-2 with TRBJ2-7; weak D call: TRBD2 (6 bases). Trimming took 5 bases from V and 1 from J, leaving 18 bases between them. Germline V gene data show CDR1 as SGHAT and CDR2 as FQNNGV. The CDR3 is 16 residues long.